Listed here are 6 T cell receptor beta chains from one sample, sequenced in a study of early T cells in non-severe SARS-CoV-2 infection. Via MiXCR, TCRdb re-called the 5' RACE reads, giving one row per CDR3 protein. The data show 80,000 or so distinct CDR3 sequences, approximately 12% seen once. Sequenced material: whole blood. These receptors were taken from an adult who was a healthcare worker with PCR-confirmed SARS-CoV-2 infection or an uninfected control (not recorded which).

This clonotype was counted between two and nine times. This chain joins TRBV6-2 or TRBV6-3 and TRBJ2-1; no clear D. Germline V lookup: CDR1 MNHEY, CDR2 SVGEGT. Trimming took off 5 bases at V and 8 bases at J, with 10 bases between the two ends. The CDR3 consists of 12 residues. CDR3 bases: TGTGCCAGCAGTCTAGAGAACTATGAGCAGTTCTTC. It translates to CASSLENYEQFF.

The chain joins TRBV29-1 to TRBJ2-1; 12 bases are a match to TRBD2. This CDR3 is 14 amino acids long. The V segment lost 7 bases and the J segment 6 bases; nucleotides outside the gene matches: 7. CDR1 and CDR2 (germline): SQVTM, ANQGSEA. The CDR3 spells CSAQLAGGPNEQFF. CDR3 DNA: TGCAGCGCCCAACTAGCGGGAGGACCCAATGAGCAGTTCTTC.

The table lists this clonotype with many counts. The V call is TRBV4-1, the J call TRBJ2-1; 11 bases match TRBD2. The V gene end was trimmed by 3 bases and the J gene end by 7 bases; junction bases not matched to a gene: 8. The V gene's germline CDR1 is MGHRA and CDR2 YSYEKL. This CDR3 has 16 residues. The CDR3 DNA reads TGCGCCAGCAGCCAGCCCGGGACTAGCGGAACGAATGAGCAGTTCTTC. Its protein product is CASSQPGTSGTNEQFF.

The CDR3 coding sequence is TGTGCCAGCAGTTTCAACAGGGACATCGAGCAGTACTTC. This encodes CASSFNRDIEQYF. This chain uses TRBV12-3 or TRBV12-4 with TRBJ2-7; D might be TRBD1 (6 bases). V lost 3 bases and J lost 6, with 12 bases in between. CDR3 size: 13 residues.

This clonotype appeared a few times. The V and J genes are TRBV6-5 and TRBJ1-5; D is uncertain. CDR1 is MNHEY and CDR2 is SVGAGI in the germline V gene. This CDR3 is 16 amino acids long. Trimming pared 0 bases from V and 0 bases from J, leaving 9 bases between. The CDR3 spells CASSYSREYSNQPQHF. In DNA, the CDR3 is TGTGCCAGCAGTTACTCGAGGGAATATAGCAATCAGCCCCAGCATTTT.

The sample holds a few counts of this clonotype. V and J are TRBV2 and TRBJ1-6; maybe TRBD1 (5 bases). Germline CDR1 is SNHLY and CDR2 is FYNNEI. Trimming stripped 4 bases from V and 10 bases from J, with 14 bases between. The CDR3 contains 14 residues. This CDR3 reads CASSANAGGSPLHF. In DNA form, the CDR3 reads TGTGCCAGCAGTGCTAACGCCGGGGGGTCACCCCTCCACTTT.